The TCR beta chain described here comes from a study of Graves' ophthalmopathy and Graves' hyperthyroidism. At the level of the study: Specimen type is peripheral blood, obtained at initial diagnosis before any treatment.

For repertoire sequencing, the TCR beta CDR3 regions were amplified from RNA transcripts. First-round RT-PCR with HTBI primers preceded a second-round multiplex PCR. TCRdb processed the multiplex PCR reads anew with MiXCR; each CDR3 protein has one entry. The profile shows roughly 500,000 distinct CDR3 sequences, under 15% of them singletons. For this clonotype: A read error may account for a junction end that differs from germline.

The CDR3 consists of 14 residues. Germline values: CDR1 SGHTA, CDR2 FQGNSA. J is TRBJ1-1 and V is TRBV7-2, with D perhaps TRBD1 (5 bases). This TCR was sampled from a young woman with Graves' ophthalmopathy. The sequenced sample consisted of blood. Written as DNA, the CDR3 is TGTGCCAGCAGCCTCGGACAAACGAACACTGAAGCTCTCTTT. This encodes CASSLGQTNTEALF.